These 8 T cell receptor beta chains share one sample of origin, sequenced in a study of post-analysis software for immune sequencing data. Unique-molecular-identifier-tagged TCR beta cDNA libraries were used. In TCRdb, the PCR reads were re-called with MiXCR into one record per CDR3 protein. The sample yields some 240,000 distinct CDR3 sequences, less than 40% seen once. Study outcomes and limitations: With TRBV5-6, TRBV5-1 and TRBV20-1 included, about five TRBV segments were more frequent in patients than in controls.

For these receptors, no antigen is known. The source material was blood. The receptor source for this set is a girl between 5 and 17 years old with multiple sclerosis.

V is TRBV6-1 and J is TRBJ1-1; D might be TRBD1 (5 bases). Deletions cut 6 bases from V and 7 bases from J, with 21 bases between. The CDR3 runs 15 residues. Germline CDR1 reads MNHNS; CDR2 reads SASEGT. The CDR3 DNA follows: TGTGCCAGCAGGAGGGACGGCGGGGGGATAGTTGAAGCTTTCTTT. This encodes CASRRDGGGIVEAFF.

Turning to this clonotype: A much larger clone lies a single base off, so this may be a read error. V gene TRBV25-1 combines with J gene TRBJ2-1, with a weak D call TRBD2 (5 bases). This CDR3 is built from 17 residues. CDR1 is MGHDK and CDR2 is SYGVNS in the germline V gene. Here the CDR3 reads CASSEYSGNPTRNGQFF. The CDR3 DNA follows: TGTGCCAGCAGTGAATATTCGGGGAACCCTACACGGAATGGGCAGTTCTTC.

This clonotype was counted many times. J is TRBJ2-7 and V is TRBV7-2, with D unclear. The CDR3 length is 13 residues. Deletions cut 3 bases from V and 3 bases from J, with 9 bases between. Germline V CDR1 and CDR2: SGHTA, FQGNSA. CDR3 sequence: CASSLGPNYEQYF. For the CDR3, the DNA is TGTGCCAGCAGCTTGGGCCCAAACTACGAGCAGTACTTC.

This clonotype was observed once. The DNA for the CDR3 is TGTGCCACCAGCAGAGATCTCGGCGGGAACTACAATGAGCAGTTCTTC. It translates to CATSRDLGGNYNEQFF. The chain is built from TRBV15 and TRBJ2-1; TRBD2 might be the D (6 bases). CDR1 and CDR2 from the germline V gene are LNHNV and YYDKDF (reference sequence). The CDR3 covers 16 residues. V dropped 0 bases and J dropped 3 bases, with 12 bases sitting between them.

In DNA form, the CDR3 reads TGCAGTGCTAGAGATCTTTTGGGACAGGGTACCTACGAGCAGTACTTC. Its protein product is CSARDLLGQGTYEQYF. V gene TRBV20-1 combines with J gene TRBJ2-4; TRBD1 matches at 9 bases. The end of the DNA fits TRBJ2-7 better, so the J call may be wrong. The CDR3 runs to 16 residues. Germline loops: CDR1 DFQATT, CDR2 SNEGSKA (reference sequence).

The chain recombines TRBV20-1 with TRBJ2-5; TRBD2 matches at 9 bases. Trimming cost V 1 base and J 5 bases; bases outside gene matches: 5. The CDR3 loop spans 14 amino acids. Germline V gives CDR1 DFQATT, CDR2 SNEGSKA (reference sequence). The CDR3, as DNA: TGCAGTGCTAGAGTGGGCGGGGGGGCGGAGACCCAGTACTTC. Translated: CSARVGGGAETQYF.

This chain uses TRBV19 with TRBJ2-5; D is undetermined. The V gene lost 3 bases and the J gene lost 2 bases, with 7 bases spanning the gap. The CDR3 length is 13 residues. Germline V CDR1 and CDR2: LNHDA, SQIVND (reference sequence). CDR3 nucleotides: TGTGCCAGTAGTATCTCTTGGCAAGAGACCCAGTACTTC. As protein: CASSISWQETQYF.

The rearrangement joins TRBV4-3 to TRBJ2-1; 7 bases map to TRBD1. V was clipped by 0 bases and J by 1 base; unmatched bases: 6. Germline V gene lookup returns CDR1 LGHNA and CDR2 YSLEER. There are 17 residues in the CDR3. Here the CDR3 DNA reads TGCGCCAGCAGCCAAGATCAGGACAGGAGATCCTACAATGAGCAGTTCTTC. Translated: CASSQDQDRRSYNEQFF.